This T cell receptor beta chain was captured by sequencing in a study of HIV-infected children after antiretroviral therapy interruption. Treatment specified: PENTA 11 planned treatment interruption arm or continuous ART arm. RNA-based 3' RACE libraries used unique molecular identifiers. TCRdb reanalysed the 3' RACE reads using MiXCR and keeps one entry per CDR3 protein. In the table there are some 90,000 distinct CDR3 sequences, 5.5% to 8.5% of which are singletons. The sample holds many counts of this clonotype. V shed 0 bases, J shed 6 bases, and the junction held 1 base outside the gene matches. The CDR3 is 13 amino acids. The germline V gene has CDR1 SGHRS and CDR2 YFSETQ.

Sequences were derived from CD45RA+ CD4+ T cells from PBMCs, pooled from several time points, sampled from a donor given antiretroviral therapy, either interrupted or continuous. Regarding subset: naive CD4+ CD45RA+ CD45RO- T cells. The clonotype comes from a pool of human donors with HIV. The rearrangement joins TRBV5-1 to TRBJ1-2, with TRBD1 matching over 8 bases. The CDR3 coding sequence is TGCGCCAGCAGCTTGGGACAGGGGAATGGCTACACCTTC. Encoded protein: CASSLGQGNGYTF.